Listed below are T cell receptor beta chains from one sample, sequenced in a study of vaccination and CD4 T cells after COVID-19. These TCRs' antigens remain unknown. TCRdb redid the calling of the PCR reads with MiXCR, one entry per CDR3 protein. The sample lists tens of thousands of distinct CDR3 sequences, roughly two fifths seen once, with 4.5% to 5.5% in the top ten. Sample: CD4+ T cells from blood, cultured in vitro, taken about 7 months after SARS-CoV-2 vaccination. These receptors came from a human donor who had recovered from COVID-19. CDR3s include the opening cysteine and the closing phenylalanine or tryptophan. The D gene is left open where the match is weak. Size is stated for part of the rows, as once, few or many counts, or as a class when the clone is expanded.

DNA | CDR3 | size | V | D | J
TGCAGTGCTAGCCTAGGGACAGGGGGAGAGACCCAGTACTTC | CSASLGTGGETQYF | . | TRBV20-1 | TRBD1 | TRBJ2-5
TGCAGTGCTAGACGACCTTTTCTAGGACTGATCTACGAGCAGTACTTC | CSARRPFLGLIYEQYF | . | TRBV20-1 | . | TRBJ2-7
TGTGCCAGCAGTTTATCTTGGGAGGTTGGAGAGACCCAGTACTTC | CASSLSWEVGETQYF | few | TRBV27 | . | TRBJ2-5
TGTGCCAGCAGTGCGAACGAGGGCGGGGAGCTGTTTTTT | CASSANEGGELFF | . | TRBV6-4 | . | TRBJ2-2
TGTGCCAGCAGCATGACTAGCGGGAGTAGAACCGGGGAGCTGTTTTTT | CASSMTSGSRTGELFF | . | TRBV11-3 | TRBD2 | TRBJ2-2
TGTGCCAGCAGTTCCCGAATAACAGGGGCCTCCTACAATGAGCAGTTCTTC | CASSSRITGASYNEQFF | once | TRBV6-5 | TRBD1 | TRBJ2-1
TGTGCCAGCGTAGTCGCAGGCAACACAGATACGCAGTATTTT | CASVVAGNTDTQYF | few | TRBV6-1 | . | TRBJ2-3
TGTGCCAGCAGTTTTTGGGAAACCGGGGAGCTGTTTTTT | CASSFWETGELFF | . | TRBV27 | . | TRBJ2-2
TGTGCCAGCAGCTTAAGCACCGGGGAGCTGTTTTTT | CASSLSTGELFF | . | TRBV7-9 | . | TRBJ2-2
TGTGCCAGTAGTCACCCAGGTCCCTACGAGCAGTACTTC | CASSHPGPYEQYF | . | TRBV19 | . | TRBJ2-7
TGTGCCAGCAGCCCCGGGGTTTGGACCGGGGAGCTGTTTTTT | CASSPGVWTGELFF | . | TRBV6-4 | . | TRBJ2-2
TGTGCCAGCAGCCGCGGACAGGGATCTAATACGCAGTATTTT | CASSRGQGSNTQYF | . | TRBV11-3 | TRBD1 | TRBJ2-3
TGTGCCAGCAGCCGGACAGGGGTTTCTTTTGAGACCCAGTACTTC | CASSRTGVSFETQYF | . | TRBV28 | TRBD1 | TRBJ2-5
TGCAGTGCTAGTCGGTTAGCGAGACGAAGCACAGATACGCAGTATTTT | CSASRLARRSTDTQYF | once | TRBV20-1 | . | TRBJ2-3
TGTGCCAGCAGTTTTTCCGGGAGCAGGCTGAACACTGAAGCTTTCTTT | CASSFSGSRLNTEAFF | few | TRBV28 | . | TRBJ1-1
TGTGCCAGTAGTATCCAGGGTGGGTCTGAGACCCAGTACTTC | CASSIQGGSETQYF | few | TRBV19 | . | TRBJ2-5
TGTGCCAGCAGCCGGACAGGGCGCTCCTACAATGAGCAGTTCTTC | CASSRTGRSYNEQFF | . | TRBV7-9 | TRBD1 | TRBJ2-1
TGTGCCAGCAGTTACCATTCGAGCACAGATACGCAGTATTTT | CASSYHSSTDTQYF | . | TRBV6-2/TRBV6-3 | . | TRBJ2-3
TGTGCCAGCAGCTTAGTTGGGGCAGATGGGGGGAACGAAGAGACCCAGTACTTC | CASSLVGADGGNEETQYF | once | TRBV11-2 | . | TRBJ2-5
TGCGCCAGCAGCTTGAACACGGGGATGGATACGCAGTATTTT | CASSLNTGMDTQYF | . | TRBV5-1 | . | TRBJ2-3
TGTGCCAGCAGCTTAGCGGTCAGGGGCTACGAGCAGTACTTC | CASSLAVRGYEQYF | . | TRBV7-8 | . | TRBJ2-7
TGTGCCAGCAGTTACTCGAGAGGCCGGGGGGATACGCAGTATTTT | CASSYSRGRGDTQYF | few | TRBV6-5 | . | TRBJ2-3
TGTGCCAGCAGCACTGGGACCCGGGAACAGCCCCAGCATTTT | CASSTGTREQPQHF | . | TRBV6-2/TRBV6-3 | . | TRBJ1-5
TGTGCCAGCAGCTTACAGGGGGTGGTAGATACGCAGTATTTT | CASSLQGVVDTQYF | few | TRBV7-8 | TRBD1 | TRBJ2-3
TGCAGTGCTATAGGGCAGATCAGCATCCATACGCAGTATTTT | CSAIGQISIHTQYF | few | TRBV20-1 | . | TRBJ2-3
TGCAGTGCTAGAGATACTAGCGGGACAGAGACCCAGTACTTC | CSARDTSGTETQYF | . | TRBV20-1 | TRBD2 | TRBJ2-5
TGCAGTGCTCAAGGCACAACTAGCGGGAGGGCTTCAGCCTACAATGAGCAGTTCTTC | CSAQGTTSGRASAYNEQFF | . | TRBV20-1 | TRBD2 | TRBJ2-1
TGTGCCAGCAGCTTACTTGCGGGAGGGCCGTCTGAGCAGTTCTTC | CASSLLAGGPSEQFF | . | TRBV7-9 | TRBD2 | TRBJ2-1
TGCAGTGCCAATAGATGGGATGGCTGCACCTTC | CSANRWDGCTF | once | TRBV20-1 | . | TRBJ1-2
TGTGCCACCAGCCCTCGACTAGTTCTTGATACGCAGTATTTT | CATSPRLVLDTQYF | medium-sized | TRBV15 | . | TRBJ2-3
TGCAGTGCTAGGAGTGGGAGGGCTATCGGCACAGATACGCAGTATTTT | CSARSGRAIGTDTQYF | few | TRBV20-1 | TRBD2 | TRBJ2-3